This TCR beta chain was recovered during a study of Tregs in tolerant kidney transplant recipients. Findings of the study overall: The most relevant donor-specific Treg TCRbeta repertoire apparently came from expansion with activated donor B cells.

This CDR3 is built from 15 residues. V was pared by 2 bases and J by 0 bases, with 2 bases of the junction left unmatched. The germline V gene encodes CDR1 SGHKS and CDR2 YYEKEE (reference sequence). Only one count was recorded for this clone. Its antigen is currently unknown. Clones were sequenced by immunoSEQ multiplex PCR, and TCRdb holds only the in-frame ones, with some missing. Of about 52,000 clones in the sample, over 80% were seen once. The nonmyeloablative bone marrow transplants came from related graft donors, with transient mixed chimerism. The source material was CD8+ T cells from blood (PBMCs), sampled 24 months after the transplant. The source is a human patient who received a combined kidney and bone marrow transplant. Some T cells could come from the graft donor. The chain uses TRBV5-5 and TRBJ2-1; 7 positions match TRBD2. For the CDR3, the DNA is TGTGCCAGCAGCTTCGGGGGGAGCTCCTACAATGAGCAGTTCTTC. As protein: CASSFGGSSYNEQFF.